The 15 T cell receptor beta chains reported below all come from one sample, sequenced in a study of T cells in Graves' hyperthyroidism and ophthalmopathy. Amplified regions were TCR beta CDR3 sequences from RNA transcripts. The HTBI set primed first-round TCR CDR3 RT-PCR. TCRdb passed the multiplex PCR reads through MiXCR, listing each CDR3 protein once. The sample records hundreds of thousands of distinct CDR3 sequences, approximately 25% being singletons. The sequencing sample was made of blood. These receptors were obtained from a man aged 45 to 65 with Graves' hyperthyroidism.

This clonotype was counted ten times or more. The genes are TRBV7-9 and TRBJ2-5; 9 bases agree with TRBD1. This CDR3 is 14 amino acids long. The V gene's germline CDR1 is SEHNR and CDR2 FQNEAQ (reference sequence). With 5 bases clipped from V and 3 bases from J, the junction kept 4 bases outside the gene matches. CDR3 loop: CASSPRTGEETQYF. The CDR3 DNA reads TGTGCCAGCAGCCCGCGGACAGGGGAAGAGACCCAGTACTTC.

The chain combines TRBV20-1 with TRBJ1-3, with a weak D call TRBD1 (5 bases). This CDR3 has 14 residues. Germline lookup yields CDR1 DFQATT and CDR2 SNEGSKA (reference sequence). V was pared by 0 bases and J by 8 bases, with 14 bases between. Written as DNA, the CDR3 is TGCAGTGCTAGAGATCGAGCAGGGATTGACACCATATATTTT. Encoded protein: CSARDRAGIDTIYF.

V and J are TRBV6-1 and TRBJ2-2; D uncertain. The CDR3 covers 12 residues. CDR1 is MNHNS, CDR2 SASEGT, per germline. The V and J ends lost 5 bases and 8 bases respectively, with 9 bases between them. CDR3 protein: CASSPRPGELFF. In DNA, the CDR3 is TGTGCCAGCAGTCCTCGTCCGGGGGAGCTGTTTTTT.

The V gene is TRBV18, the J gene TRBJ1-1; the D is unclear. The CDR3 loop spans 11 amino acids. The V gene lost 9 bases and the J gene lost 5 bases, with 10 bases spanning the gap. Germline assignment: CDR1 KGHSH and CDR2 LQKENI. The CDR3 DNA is TGTGCCAGTAGTTCGGAGACTGAAGCTTTCTTT. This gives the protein CASSSETEAFF.

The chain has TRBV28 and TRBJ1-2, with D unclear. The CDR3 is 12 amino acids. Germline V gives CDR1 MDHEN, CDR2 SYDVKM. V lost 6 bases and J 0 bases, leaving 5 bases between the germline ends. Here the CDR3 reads CASRTANYGYTF. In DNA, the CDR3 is TGTGCCAGCAGAACCGCTAACTATGGCTACACCTTC.

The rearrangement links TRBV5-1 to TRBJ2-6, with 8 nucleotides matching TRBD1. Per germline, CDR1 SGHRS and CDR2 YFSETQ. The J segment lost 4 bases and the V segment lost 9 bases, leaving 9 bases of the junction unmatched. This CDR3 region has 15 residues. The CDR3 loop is CATTGQATGANVLTF. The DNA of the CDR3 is TGCGCCACCACGGGACAGGCTACGGGGGCCAACGTCCTGACTTTC.

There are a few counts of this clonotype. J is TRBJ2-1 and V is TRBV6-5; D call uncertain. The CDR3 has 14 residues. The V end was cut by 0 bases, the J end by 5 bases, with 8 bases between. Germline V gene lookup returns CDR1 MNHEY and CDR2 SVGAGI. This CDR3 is CASSYSGLNNEQFF. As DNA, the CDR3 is TGTGCCAGCAGTTACTCTGGCCTTAACAATGAGCAGTTCTTC.

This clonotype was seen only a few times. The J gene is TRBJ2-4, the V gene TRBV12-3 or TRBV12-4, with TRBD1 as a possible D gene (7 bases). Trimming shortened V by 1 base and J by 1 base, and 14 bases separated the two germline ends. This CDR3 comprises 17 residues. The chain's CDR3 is CASSLEGRGEAKNIQYF. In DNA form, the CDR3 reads TGTGCCAGCAGTTTAGAAGGCAGGGGGGAGGCCAAAAACATTCAGTACTTC.

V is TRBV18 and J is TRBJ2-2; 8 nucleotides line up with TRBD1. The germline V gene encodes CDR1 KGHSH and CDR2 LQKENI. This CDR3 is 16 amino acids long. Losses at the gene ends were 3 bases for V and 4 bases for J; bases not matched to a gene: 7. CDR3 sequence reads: CASSPQRTGTTGELFF. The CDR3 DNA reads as TGTGCCAGCTCACCCCAGCGGACAGGGACCACCGGGGAGCTGTTTTTT. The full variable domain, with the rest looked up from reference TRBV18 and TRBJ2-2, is NAGVMQNPRHLVRRRGQEARLRCSPMKGHSHVYWYRQLPEEGLKFMVYLQKENIIDESGMPKERFSAEFPKEGPSILRIQQVVRGDSAAYFCASSPQRTGTTGELFFGEGSRLTVL.

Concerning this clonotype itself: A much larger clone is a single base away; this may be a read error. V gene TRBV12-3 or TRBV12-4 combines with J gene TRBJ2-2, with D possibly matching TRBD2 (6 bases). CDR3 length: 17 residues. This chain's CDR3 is CASSLRQDTRNTGGLFF. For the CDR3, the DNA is TGTGCCAGCAGTTTGCGGCAGGATACGAGGAACACCGGGGGGCTGTTTTTT.

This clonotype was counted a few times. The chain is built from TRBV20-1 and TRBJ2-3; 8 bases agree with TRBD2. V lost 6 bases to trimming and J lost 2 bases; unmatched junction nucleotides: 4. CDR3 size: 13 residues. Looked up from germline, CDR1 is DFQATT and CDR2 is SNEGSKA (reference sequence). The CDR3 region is CSAQAGDTDTQYF. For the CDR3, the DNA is TGCAGTGCCCAAGCGGGGGACACAGATACGCAGTATTTT.

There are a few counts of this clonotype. For the CDR3, the DNA is TGTGCCAGCTCAACCACGCCTTCCTACGAGCAGTACTTC. Protein: CASSTTPSYEQYF. The chain links TRBV18 to TRBJ2-7; D not resolved. This CDR3 comprises 13 residues. Trimming pared 5 bases from V and 1 base from J, leaving 9 bases between. Per the germline V gene, CDR1 is KGHSH and CDR2 is LQKENI.

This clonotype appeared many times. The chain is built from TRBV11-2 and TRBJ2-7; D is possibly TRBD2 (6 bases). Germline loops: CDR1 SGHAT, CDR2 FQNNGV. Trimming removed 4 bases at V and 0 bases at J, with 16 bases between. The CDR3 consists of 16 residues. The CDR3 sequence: CASSSGAVMSSYEQYF. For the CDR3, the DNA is TGTGCCAGCAGCTCGGGAGCGGTCATGAGCTCCTACGAGCAGTACTTC.

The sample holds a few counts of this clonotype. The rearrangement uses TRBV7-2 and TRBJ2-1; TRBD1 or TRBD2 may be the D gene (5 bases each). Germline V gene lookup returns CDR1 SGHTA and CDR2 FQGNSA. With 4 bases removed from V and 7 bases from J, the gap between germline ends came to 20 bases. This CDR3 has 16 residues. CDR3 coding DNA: TGTGCCAGCAGCTCTGAGGGGAGCCGCCCTGAAAATGAGCAGTTCTTC. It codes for CASSSEGSRPENEQFF.

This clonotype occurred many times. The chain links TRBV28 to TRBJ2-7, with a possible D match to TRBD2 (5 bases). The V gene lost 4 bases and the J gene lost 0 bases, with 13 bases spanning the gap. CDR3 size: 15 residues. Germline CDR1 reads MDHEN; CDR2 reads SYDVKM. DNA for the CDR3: TGTGCCAGCAGTTCCCCTGGGCGGGTCTCCTACGAGCAGTACTTC. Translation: CASSSPGRVSYEQYF. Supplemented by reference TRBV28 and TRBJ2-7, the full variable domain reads DVKVTQSSRYLVKRTGEKVFLECVQDMDHENMFWYRQDPGLGLRLIYFSYDVKMKEKGDIPEGYSVSREKKERFSLILESASTNQTSMYLCASSSPGRVSYEQYFGPGTRLTVT.